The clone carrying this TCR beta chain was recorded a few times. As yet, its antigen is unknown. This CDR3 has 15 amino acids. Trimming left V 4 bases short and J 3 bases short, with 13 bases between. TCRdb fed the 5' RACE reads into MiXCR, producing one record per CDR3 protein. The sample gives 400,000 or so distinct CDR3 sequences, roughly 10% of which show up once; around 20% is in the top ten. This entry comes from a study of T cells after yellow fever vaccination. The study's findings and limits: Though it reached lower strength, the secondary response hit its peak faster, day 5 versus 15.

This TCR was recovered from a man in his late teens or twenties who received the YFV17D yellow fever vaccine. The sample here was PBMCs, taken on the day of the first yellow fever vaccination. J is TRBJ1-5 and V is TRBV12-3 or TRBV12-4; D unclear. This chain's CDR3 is CASSSGVTVNQPQHF. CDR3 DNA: TGTGCCAGCAGTTCTGGGGTGACCGTCAATCAGCCCCAGCATTTT.